What follows are 28 T cell receptor beta chains derived from one specimen sequenced in a study of shared clonotypes between healthy human individuals. CD45RO-negative, CCR7-positively selected cells formed the naive CD8 fraction, excluding terminally differentiated effector memory CD45RA+ cells. Method: immunoSEQ multiplex PCR; TCRdb's copy keeps in-frame clones and lacks some. The sample lists roughly 2.1 million clones; approximately 94% were seen once. The sample taken for sequencing was naive CD8+ T cells from PBMCs. These receptor sequences come from a young man in good health. Some clones in this sample may be carry-over from other donors' samples.

This sequence joins TRBV4-1 and TRBJ2-7; 11 nucleotides match TRBD2. The CDR3 has 16 amino acids. V trimming: 1 base; J trimming: 4 bases; junction bases outside the gene matches: 6. CDR1 and CDR2 (germline): MGHRA, YSYEKL. CDR3 DNA: TGCGCCAGCAGCCAAGGCCGCGCTAGCGGGAGGTACGAGCAGTACTTC. As protein: CASSQGRASGRYEQYF.

The chain is built from TRBV9 and TRBJ2-3; 10 bases line up with TRBD2. The CDR3 sequence is 16 residues long. The ends lost 3 bases at V and 5 bases at J; junction bases unmatched: 9. Germline CDR1 reads SGDLS; CDR2 reads YYNGEE. Written as DNA, the CDR3 is TGTGCCAGCAGCGCTAGCGGGAGACAAGTCGGAGATACGCAGTATTTT. This encodes CASSASGRQVGDTQYF. Combining the CDR3 with reference TRBV9 and TRBJ2-3 gives the whole variable domain DSGVTQTPKHLITATGQRVTLRCSPRSGDLSVYWYQQSLDQGLQFLIQYYNGEERAKGNILERFSAQQFPDLHSELNLSSLELGDSALYFCASSASGRQVGDTQYFGPGTRLTVL.

The chain couples TRBV19 to TRBJ2-7; 7 bases match TRBD1. This CDR3 region has 12 residues. V trimming: 5 bases; J trimming: 5 bases; junction bases outside the gene matches: 3. Germline-derived CDR1 and CDR2 are LNHDA and SQIVND (reference sequence). CDR3 loop: CASSHRGNEQYF. DNA of the CDR3: TGTGCCAGTAGTCACAGGGGAAACGAGCAGTACTTC.

The sample holds one count of this clone. The V gene is TRBV15, the J gene TRBJ2-7; 11 positions agree with TRBD1. Germline V gene sequence: CDR1 LNHNV, CDR2 YYDKDF (reference sequence). V lost 5 bases and J lost 6; bases outside the gene matches: 6. The CDR3 is 14 residues long. CDR3 sequence reads: CATSDDGTGGEQYF. CDR3 nucleotides: TGTGCCACCAGCGATGACGGGACAGGGGGCGAGCAGTACTTC.

This rearrangement joins TRBV27 to TRBJ1-1, with D uncertain. Germline assignment: CDR1 MNHEY and CDR2 SMNVEV (reference sequence). The V end was cut by 6 bases, the J end by 0 bases, with 11 bases between. This CDR3 has 14 residues. CDR3 sequence (DNA): TGTGCCAGCAGGGGAGGTTGGGTGAACACTGAAGCTTTCTTT. The encoded protein is CASRGGWVNTEAFF.

This chain connects TRBV30 to TRBJ2-7; 10 bases match TRBD1. Germline values: CDR1 GTSNPN, CDR2 SVGIG (reference sequence). This CDR3 spans 14 amino acids. J gave up 5 bases and V 5 bases, and 9 bases lay outside the gene matches. The CDR3 region has the DNA TGTGCCTGGTCCCGCGGGACAGGGGTTAACGAGCAGTACTTC. The encoded protein is CAWSRGTGVNEQYF.

The chain carries TRBV7-9 and TRBJ2-1; D uncertain. CDR1 SEHNR and CDR2 FQNEAQ come from the germline V gene (reference sequence). Deletions cut 2 bases from V and 1 base from J, with 9 bases between. This CDR3 contains 15 residues. The CDR3 is CASSLPGRSYNEQFF. DNA for the CDR3: TGTGCCAGCAGCTTACCAGGTCGGTCCTACAATGAGCAGTTCTTC.

The chain recombines TRBV18 with TRBJ1-2; D unresolved. Trimming took 3 bases from V and 5 from J, leaving 19 bases between them. Germline CDR1 KGHSH, CDR2 LQKENI. The length of the CDR3 is 16 residues. The CDR3 sequence is CASSPDGLPSEYGYTF. The CDR3 DNA follows: TGTGCCAGCTCACCGGATGGACTCCCGTCGGAATATGGCTACACCTTC.

The CDR3 here is CASSIPGRRVDSNQPQHF. CDR3 DNA sequence: TGTGCCAGTAGTATACCTGGACGGAGGGTTGATAGCAATCAGCCCCAGCATTTT. The rearrangement joins TRBV19 to TRBJ1-5; no clear D. Germline assignment: CDR1 LNHDA and CDR2 SQIVND (reference sequence). The V end was cut by 2 bases, the J end by 0 bases, with 17 bases between. This CDR3 contains 18 residues.

The sample holds a few counts of this clone. The genes are TRBV15 and TRBJ1-1, with D possibly TRBD1 on 5 matching bases. CDR1 LNHNV and CDR2 YYDKDF come from the germline V gene (reference sequence). Between the trimmed V and J ends, which lost 6 bases and 3 bases, there was a span of 11 bases. The CDR3 contains 13 residues. CDR3 sequence (DNA): TGTGCCACCAGACCGACAGTCTACACTGAAGCTTTCTTT. Translation gives CATRPTVYTEAFF.

This rearrangement joins TRBV7-2 to TRBJ2-7; 11 nucleotides match TRBD2. The CDR3 runs to 15 residues. Germline V lookup: CDR1 SGHTA, CDR2 FQGNSA. The V segment lost 1 base and the J segment 4 bases; nucleotides outside the gene matches: 3. The CDR3 DNA follows: TGTGCCAGCAGCTTAGATGGGACTAGCGGTTACGAGCAGTACTTC. Its protein product is CASSLDGTSGYEQYF.

The chain is built from TRBV28 and TRBJ1-2; 7 bases line up with TRBD1. With V trimmed by 4 bases and J by 3 bases, 8 bases remained unmatched. Per germline, CDR1 MDHEN and CDR2 SYDVKM. CDR3 length: 15 residues. The CDR3 reads CASSSRQGWDYGYTF. DNA of the CDR3: TGTGCCAGCAGTTCCCGACAGGGCTGGGACTATGGCTACACCTTC.

This clone is a singleton in its sample. V usage is TRBV4-1 and J usage is TRBJ1-1; TRBD1 aligns across 9 bases. The CDR3 consists of 16 residues. Trimming took 1 base from V and 5 from J; bases not matched to a gene: 8. Looked up from germline, CDR1 is MGHRA and CDR2 is YSYEKL. The CDR3 reads CASSQVGGTGWTEAFF. In DNA, the CDR3 is TGCGCCAGCAGCCAAGTTGGGGGGACAGGGTGGACTGAAGCTTTCTTT.

The CDR3 sequence: CASSGPGGPQVRQFF. CDR3 in DNA: TGTGCCAGCTCGGGACCGGGAGGCCCACAGGTTCGGCAGTTCTTC. V and J are TRBV6-5 and TRBJ2-1, with 7 bases fitting TRBD2. This CDR3 region has 15 residues. CDR1 and CDR2 (germline): MNHEY, SVGAGI. Trimming removed 8 bases from V and 12 bases from J; junction bases left unmatched: 19.

This clone occurred once. The chain recombines TRBV5-4 with TRBJ1-2; D gene unclear. The CDR3 totals 16 residues. Trimming removed 4 bases from V and 6 bases from J, with 22 bases in between. Germline values: CDR1 SGHNT, CDR2 YYREEE (reference sequence). The CDR3 nucleotides read TGTGCCAGCAGCAACCCGTTTAGGGCAGGAACTCATGGCTACACCTTC. Translating gives CASSNPFRAGTHGYTF.

The genes are TRBV4-3 and TRBJ2-7; TRBD1 agrees at 7 bases. The germline CDR1 and CDR2 sequences are LGHNA and YSLEER. With 6 bases clipped from V and 0 bases from J, the junction kept 8 bases outside the gene matches. The CDR3 spans 15 residues. The CDR3: CASSRDRDSSYEQYF. The CDR3, as DNA: TGCGCCAGCAGTCGAGACCGGGACAGCTCCTACGAGCAGTACTTC.

This clone was seen just once. The chain links TRBV13 to TRBJ2-5; TRBD2 agrees at 9 bases. Germline V gene lookup returns CDR1 PRHDT and CDR2 FYEKMQ (reference sequence). J was trimmed by 4 bases and V by 5 bases; bases with no gene match: 8. The length of the CDR3 is 15 residues. In nucleotides, the CDR3 is TGTGCCAGCAGCAATAGCGGGAGTGCGGGAGAGACCCAGTACTTC. Translation: CASSNSGSAGETQYF.

The V and J genes are TRBV7-9 and TRBJ2-7, with D tentatively TRBD1 (5 bases). The V gene's germline CDR1 is SEHNR and CDR2 FQNEAQ (reference sequence). Trimming removed 3 bases at V and 7 bases at J, with 13 bases between. The CDR3 runs 13 residues. CDR3 amino acids: CASSFSPGWEQYF. As DNA, the CDR3 is TGTGCCAGCAGCTTCTCCCCAGGGTGGGAGCAGTACTTC.

The V call is TRBV27, the J call TRBJ1-4; TRBD1 agrees at 9 bases. The CDR3 runs to 13 residues. J was trimmed by 7 bases and V by 6 bases; bases with no gene match: 3. Germline lookup yields CDR1 MNHEY and CDR2 SMNVEV (reference sequence). The CDR3 loop is CASRRTGAEKLFF. CDR3 bases: TGTGCCAGCAGAAGGACAGGGGCTGAAAAACTGTTTTTT. Looking up the rest from reference TRBV27 and TRBJ1-4 gives the full variable domain: EAQVTQNPRYLITVTGKKLTVTCSQNMNHEYMSWYRQDPGLGLRQIYYSMNVEVTDKGDVPEGYKVSRKEKRNFPLILESPSPNQTSLYFCASRRTGAEKLFFGSGTQLSVL.

The rearrangement uses TRBV2 and TRBJ1-2; TRBD1 is a possible D gene (5 bases). The CDR3 is 16 residues long. From germline, CDR1 is SNHLY and CDR2 FYNNEI. Deletions cut 0 bases from V and 4 bases from J, with 15 bases between. The CDR3 DNA reads as TGTGCCAGCAGTGAAGCGCGGCAGGGAGGTAGCTATGGCTACACCTTC. It is translated as CASSEARQGGSYGYTF. Full variable domain (remainder filled in from reference TRBV2 and TRBJ1-2): EPEVTQTPSHQVTQMGQEVILRCVPISNHLYFYWYRQILGQKVEFLVSFYNNEISEKSEIFDDQFSVERPDGSNFTLKIRSTKLEDSAMYFCASSEARQGGSYGYTFGSGTRLTVV.

The chain couples TRBV6-5 to TRBJ2-7, with D unclear. The CDR3 runs 14 residues. V dropped 0 bases and J dropped 3 bases, with 9 bases sitting between them. Per the germline V gene, CDR1 is MNHEY and CDR2 is SVGAGI. CDR3 DNA: TGTGCCAGCAGTTACTCGAGACACGGCTACGAGCAGTACTTC. It translates to CASSYSRHGYEQYF.

This clone showed up just once. The chain couples TRBV19 to TRBJ2-5; TRBD2 agrees at 7 bases. The germline V gene encodes CDR1 LNHDA and CDR2 SQIVND (reference sequence). V shed 3 bases, J shed 2 bases, and the junction held 18 bases outside the gene matches. The CDR3 is made up of 19 amino acids. The CDR3 is CASSIARRAGPSQQETQYF. DNA for the CDR3: TGTGCCAGTAGTATCGCACGGAGAGCGGGGCCCAGCCAACAAGAGACCCAGTACTTC.

The gene calls are TRBV4-1 and TRBJ2-3, with 8 bases aligning to TRBD2. V was clipped by 1 base and J by 2 bases; unmatched bases: 11. Looked up from germline, CDR1 is MGHRA and CDR2 is YSYEKL. The CDR3 is made up of 18 amino acids. The CDR3 spells CASSQVVLGTRNTDTQYF. The CDR3 DNA sequence: TGCGCCAGCAGCCAAGTTGTCCTCGGGACTAGAAACACAGATACGCAGTATTTT.

This clone came up once. V usage is TRBV5-4 and J usage is TRBJ2-7, with D perhaps TRBD2 (6 bases). Trimming stripped 4 bases from V and 6 bases from J, with 17 bases between. The germline gives CDR1 SGHNT, CDR2 YYREEE (reference sequence). The CDR3 has 14 residues. DNA of the CDR3: TGTGCCAGCAGCCAGGAGGGAAGAAGCGGCGAGCAGTACTTC. Translating it yields CASSQEGRSGEQYF. Full variable domain (remainder filled in from reference TRBV5-4 and TRBJ2-7): ETGVTQSPTHLIKTRGQQVTLRCSSQSGHNTVSWYQQALGQGPQFIFQYYREEENGRGNFPPRFSGLQFPNYSSELNVNALELDDSALYLCASSQEGRSGEQYFGPGTRLTVT.

This sequence joins TRBV28 and TRBJ2-7; D is ambiguous. V lost 6 bases to trimming and J lost 0 bases, with 12 bases between them. The CDR3 has 14 residues. Germline CDR1 MDHEN, CDR2 SYDVKM. The CDR3 coding sequence is TGTGCCAGCAGCGAAACCTCCAGCTCCTACGAGCAGTACTTC. Protein product: CASSETSSSYEQYF.

CDR3 residues: CASSVGTPSTGLYGYTF. In DNA form, the CDR3 reads TGTGCCAGCAGCGTTGGGACACCTTCTACGGGGCTCTATGGCTACACCTTC. The chain joins TRBV9 to TRBJ1-2; possible D gene TRBD1, 6 bases. The germline V gene has CDR1 SGDLS and CDR2 YYNGEE. The CDR3 is made up of 17 amino acids. V dropped 2 bases and J dropped 4 bases, with 21 bases sitting between them.

The chain has TRBV5-1 and TRBJ2-3, with a tentative D call TRBD1 (6 bases). Trimming took 1 base from V and 4 from J, leaving 10 bases between them. CDR1 SGHRS and CDR2 YFSETQ come from the germline V gene. The CDR3 covers 14 residues. CDR3 nucleotide sequence: TGCGCCAGCAGCTTGAGGGGGAGTGCAGATACGCAGTATTTT. This gives the protein CASSLRGSADTQYF.

The chain employs TRBV6-1 and TRBJ2-5; tentatively, D is TRBD1 (6 bases). Germline V CDR1 and CDR2: MNHNS, SASEGT. V was shortened by 8 bases and J by 1 base, with 14 bases between the two germline ends. The CDR3 sequence is 14 residues long. CDR3 in DNA: TGTGCCAGCCGAGGCCTGACAGGCCAAGAGACCCAGTACTTC. It yields the protein CASRGLTGQETQYF.